Listed below are T cell receptor beta chains from one sample, sequenced in a study of T cell responses to AZD1222 COVID-19 vaccine. Produced via immunoSEQ multiplex PCR; TCRdb's table is partial and in-frame only. The sample has approximately 150,000 clones, about 90% seen once. The specimen was peripheral blood, collected on day 0 of AZD1222 vaccination. All receptors derive from an adult in good health. The CDR3 runs from the conserved cysteine through the conserved F or W. The D gene is left open where the match is weak. Clone size is shown for a subset of rows, as once, few, many or a class of expanded clone.

>.|TRBJ2-3|TRBV20-1|.
CSASGERNADTQYF
TGCAGTGCTAGTGGGGAAAGGAACGCAGATACGCAGTATTTT
>.|TRBJ2-3|TRBV9|.
CASSVLSGSGQSDTQYF
TGTGCCAGCAGCGTATTGTCTGGATCGGGACAATCAGATACGCAGTATTTT
>TRBD2|TRBJ2-7|TRBV3-1/TRBV3-2|.
CASSQDHSGRCPSGEQYF
TGTGCCAGCAGCCAAGATCACAGCGGGAGATGCCCCTCTGGGGAGCAGTACTTC
>.|TRBJ1-5|TRBV27|.
CASSFSGMVQPQHF
TGTGCCAGCAGTTTTTCGGGGATGGTTCAGCCCCAGCATTTT
>TRBD1|TRBJ2-5|TRBV19|.
CASSISGTGGETQYF
TGTGCCAGTAGTATAAGCGGGACAGGGGGGGAGACCCAGTACTTC
>TRBD2|TRBJ2-3|TRBV7-9|.
CASSPGLAGGSDTQYF
TGTGCCAGCAGTCCCGGACTAGCGGGAGGGTCTGATACGCAGTATTTT
>.|TRBJ1-6|TRBV9|.
CASSVDWGGNSPLHF
TGTGCCAGCAGCGTCGATTGGGGCGGAAATTCACCCCTCCACTTT
>.|TRBJ1-2|TRBV7-9|.
CASSPGDGNYGYTF
TGTGCCAGCAGCCCAGGGGACGGCAACTATGGCTACACCTTC
>TRBD1|TRBJ2-3|TRBV28|.
CASSLWTGGKTDTQYF
TGTGCCAGCAGTTTATGGACAGGGGGCAAAACAGATACGCAGTATTTT
>.|TRBJ1-5|TRBV27|.
CASGHSGNQPQHF
TGTGCCAGCGGTCACAGCGGCAATCAGCCCCAGCATTTT
>.|TRBJ1-2|TRBV30|.
CAWSLGGGDGFTGYGYTF
TGTGCCTGGAGCCTTGGGGGGGGTGATGGCTTTACCGGCTATGGCTACACCTTC
>.|TRBJ1-6|TRBV11-2|.
CASSLRNSPLHF
TGTGCCAGCAGCCTGCGCAATTCACCCCTCCACTTT
>TRBD1|TRBJ2-2|TRBV24-1|once
CATSHGQGSGELFF
TGTGCCACCAGTCACGGACAGGGGTCCGGGGAGCTGTTTTTT
>.|TRBJ2-2|TRBV12-3/TRBV12-4|.
CASSLWNTGELFF
TGTGCCAGCAGTTTATGGAACACCGGGGAGCTGTTTTTT
>TRBD1|TRBJ2-7|TRBV9|.
CASSPTGVSSYEQYF
TGTGCCAGCAGCCCGACAGGGGTGAGCTCCTACGAGCAGTACTTC
>.|TRBJ2-6|TRBV6-5|.
CASSDGSGANVLTF
TGTGCCAGCTCTGACGGCTCTGGGGCCAACGTCCTGACTTTC
>TRBD2|TRBJ2-7|TRBV2|.
CASSGTSGRASGGRYF
TGTGCCAGCAGTGGGACTAGCGGGAGGGCCAGTGGGGGAAGGTACTTC
>TRBD1|TRBJ1-5|TRBV5-1|.
CASRGQGSGQPQHF
TGCGCCAGCAGGGGACAGGGGAGCGGGCAGCCCCAGCATTTT
>.|TRBJ1-6|TRBV3-1/TRBV3-2|once
CASSQGRGNSPLHF
TGTGCCAGCAGCCAAGGACGGGGAAATTCACCCCTCCACTTT
>.|TRBJ2-7|TRBV6-4|.
CAIRGRFLRKTSGYF
TGTGCCATCCGGGGGCGTTTTTTACGGAAGACAAGTGGGTACTTC
>TRBD1|TRBJ2-7|TRBV29-1|.
CSVEEFDRDTYEQYF
TGCAGCGTTGAAGAATTTGACAGGGACACCTACGAGCAGTACTTC
>.|TRBJ1-2|TRBV7-2|.
CASSLGGQGSVKRYGYTF
TGTGCCAGCAGCTTAGGTGGTCAGGGCTCAGTTAAGCGCTATGGCTACACCTTC
>.|TRBJ1-3|TRBV24-1|once
CATSDPSSGNTIYF
TGTGCCACCAGTGATCCCAGCTCTGGAAACACCATATATTTT
>.|TRBJ2-5|TRBV4-3|.
CASSQDSARKETQYF
TGCGCCAGCAGCCAAGATAGCGCACGGAAGGAGACCCAGTACTTC